The 15 T cell receptor beta chains below come from one sample, sequenced in a study of Ad26.COV2.S vaccination and SARS-CoV-2 variants. Sample treatment: some 19 received Ad26.COV2.S at low or high dose, single or two shots; 5 received placebo; per-sample allocation not given. Day 63 after the first injection of vaccine or placebo was the sampling time. The assay was immunoSEQ multiplex PCR, and TCRdb's table has in-frame clones only and misses some. The sample carries about 400,000 clones, roughly 85% recorded once. The sample here was peripheral blood, taken in a trial of Ad26.COV2.S vaccine versus placebo. These receptor sequences come from a person aged 18-65 years who received the Ad26.COV2.S COVID-19 vaccine or a placebo.

In nucleotides, the CDR3 is TGTGCCAGCAGCCACGGACAGCTCCGGGGTGCTTTCTTT. Translation: CASSHGQLRGAFF. The V and J genes are TRBV7-2 and TRBJ1-1; D is perhaps TRBD1 (6 bases). The CDR3 loop spans 13 amino acids. The germline CDR1 and CDR2 sequences are SGHTA and FQGNSA. Between the trimmed V and J ends, which lost 5 bases and 11 bases, there was a span of 18 bases.

At least ten counts were recorded for this clone. This chain links TRBV27 with TRBJ1-6; a possible D gene is TRBD1 (6 bases). Germline V CDR1 and CDR2: MNHEY, SMNVEV (reference sequence). The CDR3 contains 15 residues. V lost 4 bases and J lost 9, with 16 bases in between. The CDR3: CASSSLTGYRSPLHF. DNA of the CDR3: TGTGCCAGCAGTTCTCTAACAGGGTATCGTTCACCCCTCCACTTT.

The chain couples TRBV30 to TRBJ1-1; weak D call: TRBD1 (6 bases). Germline V gene sequence: CDR1 GTSNPN, CDR2 SVGIG (reference sequence). Trimming pared 2 bases from V and 8 bases from J, leaving 15 bases between. This CDR3 spans 13 amino acids. The CDR3 loop reads CAWSYFLGAEAFF. The CDR3, as DNA: TGTGCCTGGAGTTATTTCCTGGGGGCCGAAGCTTTCTTT.

This clone turned up a few times. This chain connects TRBV19 to TRBJ2-3; no reliable D call. Germline V CDR1 and CDR2: LNHDA, SQIVND (reference sequence). The CDR3 loop spans 15 amino acids. V lost 7 bases, J lost 0 bases, and 14 bases lay in between. The CDR3 sequence: CASKIGRTSTDTQYF. CDR3 DNA sequence: TGTGCCAGTAAGATTGGGCGCACTAGCACAGATACGCAGTATTTT. Using reference TRBV19 and TRBJ2-3 for the parts outside the CDR3, the full variable domain is DGGITQSPKYLFRKEGQNVTLSCEQNLNHDAMYWYRQDPGQGLRLIYYSQIVNDFQKGDIAEGYSVSREKKESFPLTVTSAQKNPTAFYLCASKIGRTSTDTQYFGPGTRLTVL.

This clone was picked up one time. The V call is TRBV7-7, the J call TRBJ2-7; D is perhaps TRBD1 or TRBD2 (5 bases each). Deletions cut 4 bases from V and 4 bases from J, with 14 bases between. The CDR3 spans 14 residues. Germline V gene sequence: CDR1 SSHAT, CDR2 FNYEAQ (reference sequence). The CDR3 loop reads CASSSNWGSYEQYF. The CDR3 region has the DNA TGTGCCAGCAGCTCAAATTGGGGGAGTTACGAGCAGTACTTC.

The V call is TRBV30, the J call TRBJ1-1; 7 positions agree with TRBD1. The CDR3 is 14 residues long. Germline loops: CDR1 GTSNPN, CDR2 SVGIG (reference sequence). The junction had 12 bases not matched to a gene; V was cut back by 6 bases and J by 5 bases. This CDR3 is CACPVRGRRTEAFF. The CDR3 bases are TGTGCCTGTCCAGTGAGGGGGCGACGGACTGAAGCTTTCTTT.

This chain joins TRBV5-1 and TRBJ2-1; TRBD2 matches at 14 bases. The ends lost 3 bases at V and 3 bases at J; junction bases unmatched: 2. Germline CDR1 reads SGHRS; CDR2 reads YFSETQ. The CDR3 is made up of 16 amino acids. The CDR3 sequence is CASSSGLAGDYNEQFF. In nucleotides, the CDR3 is TGCGCCAGCAGCTCGGGACTAGCGGGGGACTACAATGAGCAGTTCTTC.

The chain recombines TRBV2 with TRBJ1-3; D call uncertain. Between the trimmed V and J ends, which lost 3 bases and 7 bases, there was a span of 10 bases. Germline CDR1 is SNHLY and CDR2 is FYNNEI. There are 13 residues in the CDR3. As DNA, the CDR3 is TGTGCCAGCAGTGATGTCCCGGCCAACACCATATATTTT. Translated: CASSDVPANTIYF.

This clone was counted a few times. The chain uses TRBV29-1 and TRBJ2-7, with TRBD2 identical over 7 bases. Per germline, CDR1 SQVTM and CDR2 ANQGSEA. The CDR3 is 12 residues long. V gave up 7 bases and J gave up 6 bases; unmatched junction bases: 9. DNA of the CDR3: TGCAGCGGGATAGGACTAGAAGGCGAGCAGTACTTC. As protein: CSGIGLEGEQYF.

CDR3 coding DNA: TGTGCCAGCAGCCAAGATATTGGGTCAGCTTATTCACCCCTCCACTTT. The encoded protein is CASSQDIGSAYSPLHF. This chain connects TRBV14 to TRBJ1-6; D not resolved. With 0 bases removed from V and 8 bases from J, the gap between germline ends came to 14 bases. Germline V gives CDR1 SGHDN, CDR2 FVKESK. CDR3 length equals 16 residues.

The gene calls are TRBV29-1 and TRBJ2-6; D perhaps matches TRBD1 (6 bases). V was cut by 1 base and J by 3 bases, with 22 bases left in between. Germline CDR1 SQVTM, CDR2 ANQGSEA. The CDR3 runs 19 residues. In DNA form, the CDR3 reads TGCAGCGTTGAAGGTCCCTCTTTAAGGGGGAGAGGTGGGGCCAACGTCCTGACTTTC. This sequence encodes CSVEGPSLRGRGGANVLTF.

The chain combines TRBV3-1 (or the pseudogene TRBV3-2) with TRBJ2-3; D is unclear. Trimming cost V 0 bases and J 2 bases, with 6 bases left between them. The CDR3 runs 14 residues. The V gene's germline CDR1 is LGHDT and CDR2 YNNKEL (reference sequence). CDR3 loop: CASSQEVSTDTQYF. The CDR3 coding sequence is TGTGCCAGCAGCCAAGAGGTCTCCACAGATACGCAGTATTTT.

This clone was observed a handful of times. The chain carries TRBV19 and TRBJ1-5; no reliable D call. The CDR3 runs 13 residues. Germline V gene lookup returns CDR1 LNHDA and CDR2 SQIVND (reference sequence). V was cut by 4 bases and J by 3 bases, with 7 bases left in between. The CDR3 region has the DNA TGTGCCAGTAGTACCTCGGACAATCAGCCCCAGCATTTT. This gives the protein CASSTSDNQPQHF.

V and J are TRBV4-1 and TRBJ1-1; D is ambiguous. Trimming took 0 bases from V and 6 from J, leaving 14 bases between them. CDR1 and CDR2 from the germline V gene are MGHRA and YSYEKL. The CDR3 loop spans 15 amino acids. CDR3 nucleotide sequence: TGCGCCAGCAGCCAAGAGTCTGGTTTCGGGGCTGAAGCTTTCTTT. Translated: CASSQESGFGAEAFF.

The genes are TRBV6-2 or TRBV6-3 and TRBJ1-2; TRBD1 aligns across 7 bases. Trimming at V came to 0 bases and at J to 4 bases, leaving 2 bases not matched to a gene. CDR3 length: 14 residues. Germline CDR1 and CDR2: MNHEY and SVGEGT. CDR3 region: CASSYSRGPYGYTF. CDR3 bases: TGTGCCAGCAGTTACTCGAGGGGGCCCTATGGCTACACCTTC.